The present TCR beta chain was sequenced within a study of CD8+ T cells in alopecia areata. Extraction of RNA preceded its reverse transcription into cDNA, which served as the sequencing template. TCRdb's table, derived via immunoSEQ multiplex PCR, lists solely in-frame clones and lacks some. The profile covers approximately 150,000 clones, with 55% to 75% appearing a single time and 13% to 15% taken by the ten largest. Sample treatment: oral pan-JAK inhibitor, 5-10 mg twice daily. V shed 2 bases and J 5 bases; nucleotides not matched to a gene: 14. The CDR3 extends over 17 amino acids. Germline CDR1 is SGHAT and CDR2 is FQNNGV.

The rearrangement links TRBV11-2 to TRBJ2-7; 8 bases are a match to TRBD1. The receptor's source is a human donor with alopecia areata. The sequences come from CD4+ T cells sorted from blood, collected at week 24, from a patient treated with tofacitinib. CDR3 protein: CASSLMGGADRVHEQYF. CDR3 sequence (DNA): TGTGCCAGCAGCTTAATGGGTGGGGCGGACAGGGTGCACGAGCAGTACTTC.